These T cell receptor beta chains were read from a single sample in a study of shared clonotypes between healthy human individuals. The assay was immunoSEQ multiplex PCR, and TCRdb's table has in-frame clones only and misses some. The sample holds some 2,000,000 clones; roughly 94% are singletons and the top ten take 0.13%. The sequencing input was naive CD4+ T cells sorted from blood. These receptors originate from a man aged 18-30 years in good health. CDR3s include the opening cysteine and the closing phenylalanine or tryptophan. The order of the fields is clone size, D gene, J gene, V gene, CDR3 DNA, CDR3 protein. D genes are given only for firm matches. Size is stated for part of the rows, as once, few or many counts, or as a class when the clone is expanded.

size: NA
D: NA
J: TRBJ2-1
V: TRBV7-9
DNA: TGTGCCAGCAGCCAACCTGGGGGGGCGCGTGAGCAGTTCTTC
CDR3: CASSQPGGAREQFF

size: NA
D: NA
J: TRBJ2-7
V: TRBV13
DNA: TGTGCCAGCAGCTTAGGTACCCCTAAATTACCCGGCGAGCAGTACTTC
CDR3: CASSLGTPKLPGEQYF

size: NA
D: TRBD1
J: TRBJ1-2
V: TRBV18
DNA: TGTGCCAGCTCACCTAAACAGGGGGCCTATGGCTACACCTTC
CDR3: CASSPKQGAYGYTF

size: once
D: NA
J: TRBJ2-7
V: TRBV6-1
DNA: TGTGCCAGCAGTGCGACCTCGAGACCCGCCCAAGTATACGAGCAGTACTTC
CDR3: CASSATSRPAQVYEQYF

size: once
D: NA
J: TRBJ2-1
V: TRBV5-6
DNA: TGTGCCAGCAGCGCCAGTCCAGGCTCCTACAATGAGCAGTTCTTC
CDR3: CASSASPGSYNEQFF

size: NA
D: NA
J: TRBJ1-1
V: TRBV10-1
DNA: TGCGCCAGCAGTGAGTCTGAAAGGTCGAGGGCTTTCTTT
CDR3: CASSESERSRAFF

size: NA
D: TRBD2
J: TRBJ2-2
V: TRBV7-3
DNA: TGTGCCAGCAGCCCCCTCAGGCCCTCTAGCGGGGTCTCCCCCGACACCGGGGAGCTGTTTTTT
CDR3: CASSPLRPSSGVSPDTGELFF

size: NA
D: TRBD2
J: TRBJ2-3
V: TRBV5-1
DNA: TGCGCCAGCAGCCCTCGGACTAGCGGACCCCTGGATACGCAGTATTTT
CDR3: CASSPRTSGPLDTQYF

size: NA
D: TRBD1
J: TRBJ1-5
V: TRBV18
DNA: TGTGCCAGCTCCTCAGGGGGCTCTTATAGCAATCAGCCCCAGCATTTT
CDR3: CASSSGGSYSNQPQHF

size: few
D: NA
J: TRBJ1-6
V: TRBV5-1
DNA: TGCGCCAGCAGCTTGGAGGGCGCTTATAATTCACCCCTCCACTTT
CDR3: CASSLEGAYNSPLHF

size: NA
D: NA
J: TRBJ2-5
V: TRBV7-2
DNA: TGTGCCAGCAGCTCCAGACCCTTTACAGAGACCCAGTACTTC
CDR3: CASSSRPFTETQYF

size: NA
D: NA
J: TRBJ2-1
V: TRBV10-3
DNA: TGTGCCATCAGTCGGGTGGGGTCGGGTGACAATGAGCAGTTCTTC
CDR3: CAISRVGSGDNEQFF

size: NA
D: NA
J: TRBJ1-5
V: TRBV19
DNA: TGTGCCAGTAGTATTGCCTTTGGGAGCAATCAGCCCCAGCATTTT
CDR3: CASSIAFGSNQPQHF

size: NA
D: TRBD2
J: TRBJ2-7
V: TRBV11-2
DNA: TGTGCCAGCACCCGGGGGGACTACGAGCAGTACTTC
CDR3: CASTRGDYEQYF

size: NA
D: NA
J: TRBJ2-1
V: TRBV30
DNA: TGTGCCTGCGTGGGTAAGCTGGTCTATGAGCAGTTCTTC
CDR3: CACVGKLVYEQFF

size: NA
D: NA
J: TRBJ2-5
V: TRBV7-2
DNA: TGTGCCAGCAGCTTAAGCCTCCAAGAGACCCAGTACTTC
CDR3: CASSLSLQETQYF

size: NA
D: TRBD2
J: TRBJ2-7
V: TRBV10-2
DNA: TGCGCCAGCAGTGAGTCGACGGGGGGATCCTACGAGCAGTACTTC
CDR3: CASSESTGGSYEQYF

size: once
D: NA
J: TRBJ2-7
V: TRBV2
DNA: TGTGCCTCACACCCGCAGACAGCGATCTACGAGCAGTACTTC
CDR3: CASHPQTAIYEQYF

size: NA
D: NA
J: TRBJ1-2
V: TRBV18
DNA: TGTGCCAGCTCACCACAGCAGGGCAGAGGCTACACCTTC
CDR3: CASSPQQGRGYTF

size: NA
D: NA
J: TRBJ1-2
V: TRBV5-4
DNA: TGTGCCAGCAGCGGAACAGATGACTTATCCTATGGCTACACCTTC
CDR3: CASSGTDDLSYGYTF

size: NA
D: NA
J: TRBJ1-6
V: TRBV5-6
DNA: TGTGCCAGCAGCCCGAGGGGGAGTTCACCCCTCCACTTT
CDR3: CASSPRGSSPLHF

size: NA
D: NA
J: TRBJ1-1
V: TRBV19
DNA: TGTGCCAGTAGCTCTGGACGGGCTGAAGCTTTCTTT
CDR3: CASSSGRAEAFF

size: NA
D: NA
J: TRBJ1-3
V: TRBV7-9
DNA: TGTGCCACCTCCGTGGACTCTGGAAACACCATATATTTT
CDR3: CATSVDSGNTIYF

size: NA
D: NA
J: TRBJ2-5
V: TRBV7-2
DNA: TGTGCCAGCAGCCCCTCGGGTATCAATGGGGTGGAGACCCAGTACTTC
CDR3: CASSPSGINGVETQYF

size: NA
D: NA
J: TRBJ2-7
V: TRBV20-1
DNA: TGCAGTGCCTACTTATACGAGCAGTACTTC
CDR3: CSAYLYEQYF

size: NA
D: TRBD1
J: TRBJ1-5
V: TRBV5-1
DNA: TGCGCCAGCAGCCGGGACAGTAACAGCAATCAGCCCCAGCATTTT
CDR3: CASSRDSNSNQPQHF

size: once
D: TRBD2
J: TRBJ2-1
V: TRBV25-1
DNA: TGTGCCAGCAGTGAATCTATGGCGGGAGGGCCCGGTGAGCAGTTCTTC
CDR3: CASSESMAGGPGEQFF

size: once
D: NA
J: TRBJ1-4
V: TRBV19
DNA: TGTGCCAGTAGTACCCCCGGGCTCAATGAAAAACTGTTTTTT
CDR3: CASSTPGLNEKLFF

size: NA
D: NA
J: TRBJ2-1
V: TRBV14
DNA: TGTGCCAGCAGCCACGGTGGAAATGAGCAGTTCTTC
CDR3: CASSHGGNEQFF

size: NA
D: TRBD1
J: TRBJ2-7
V: TRBV4-1
DNA: TGCGCCAGCAGCCATGTATCCGGGACAGTTTCCTACGAGCAGTACTTC
CDR3: CASSHVSGTVSYEQYF

size: NA
D: NA
J: TRBJ2-1
V: TRBV6-6
DNA: TGTGCCAGCAGTTACTCGGGGGCAGCATCGGATGAGCAGTTCTTC
CDR3: CASSYSGAASDEQFF

size: NA
D: NA
J: TRBJ1-1
V: TRBV5-1
DNA: TGCGCCAGCGGTACTCTTAGGGGTTCTGAAGCTTTCTTT
CDR3: CASGTLRGSEAFF

size: NA
D: NA
J: TRBJ1-1
V: TRBV10-3
DNA: TGTGCCATCAGTGGACAGACGAACACTGAAGCTTTCTTT
CDR3: CAISGQTNTEAFF

size: NA
D: NA
J: TRBJ1-2
V: TRBV4-1
DNA: TGCGCCAGCAGCCAAGAATCGGCTGACTATGGCTACACCTTC
CDR3: CASSQESADYGYTF

size: NA
D: NA
J: TRBJ2-7
V: TRBV6-1
DNA: TGTGCCAGCAGTGAAGGGGGACTGCGGGGTTCTACCTACGAGCAGTACTTC
CDR3: CASSEGGLRGSTYEQYF

size: NA
D: TRBD2
J: TRBJ2-3
V: TRBV4-1
DNA: TGCGCCAGCAGCCAAGGCGGACTAGCGGGGGAGTGGCTCCTTGATACGCAGTATTTT
CDR3: CASSQGGLAGEWLLDTQYF

size: NA
D: TRBD2
J: TRBJ2-1
V: TRBV6-1
DNA: TGTGCCAGCCTAGCGGGGGGGTACAATGAGCAGTTCTTC
CDR3: CASLAGGYNEQFF

size: NA
D: NA
J: TRBJ1-1
V: TRBV7-9
DNA: TGTGCCAGCAGCCCCCCCGGGACTGCGAACACTGAAGCTTTCTTT
CDR3: CASSPPGTANTEAFF

size: few
D: TRBD2
J: TRBJ2-3
V: TRBV10-2
DNA: TGCGCCAGCAGTGCCGTAATCCGCGGGAGAGATACGCAGTATTTT
CDR3: CASSAVIRGRDTQYF

size: NA
D: TRBD2
J: TRBJ2-3
V: TRBV11-2
DNA: TGTGCCAGCAGCCCAGCGGGAGTCTACACAGATACGCAGTATTTT
CDR3: CASSPAGVYTDTQYF

size: NA
D: TRBD2
J: TRBJ2-5
V: TRBV13
DNA: TGTGCCAGCAGCTTAGGGGCTATGGGACTAGCGGGGCAAGAGACCCAGTACTTC
CDR3: CASSLGAMGLAGQETQYF

size: once
D: TRBD2
J: TRBJ2-7
V: TRBV30
DNA: TGTGCCTGGAGTATAACGGGAGGGCGCCACGAGCAGTACTTC
CDR3: CAWSITGGRHEQYF

size: NA
D: TRBD2
J: TRBJ2-3
V: TRBV28
DNA: TGTGCCAGCAGTTTTGGCGGGGGGCCGGTAGATACGCAGTATTTT
CDR3: CASSFGGGPVDTQYF

size: NA
D: TRBD1
J: TRBJ2-7
V: TRBV6-6
DNA: TGTGCCAGCAGCCCGCCCGGGACAGGTAATTACGAGCAGTACTTC
CDR3: CASSPPGTGNYEQYF

size: many
D: NA
J: TRBJ2-7
V: TRBV10-3
DNA: TGTGCCATCAGTGAAACCCCCAGCGGTGAGCAGTACTTC
CDR3: CAISETPSGEQYF

size: NA
D: TRBD1
J: TRBJ2-5
V: TRBV5-1
DNA: TGCGCCAGCAGCTTGTGGGGACAGGGTGTTAATCGGGAGACCCAGTACTTC
CDR3: CASSLWGQGVNRETQYF

size: once
D: TRBD1
J: TRBJ1-3
V: TRBV6-5
DNA: TGTGCCAGCAGTTACTCGAGACAGGGGTCTGGAAACACCATATATTTT
CDR3: CASSYSRQGSGNTIYF

size: NA
D: NA
J: TRBJ1-3
V: TRBV10-3
DNA: TGTGCCTCCCACGGGGGCTCTGGAAACACCATATATTTT
CDR3: CASHGGSGNTIYF